This entry lists 32 T cell receptor beta chains sequenced from one sample in a study of cytomegalovirus exposure and HLA in healthy donors. With 60 Vbeta and 13 Jbeta primers, the PCR was carried out. The protocol was immunoSEQ multiplex PCR, while the TCRdb copy is restricted to in-frame clones and leaves out a portion. The repertoire includes about 69,000 clones, about 74% of them detected once, and around 10% sits in the top ten. Sequenced sample: PBMCs. The receptors derive from an older woman in good health and CMV-seropositive.

The V gene is TRBV29-1, the J gene TRBJ2-7; TRBD2 matches at 10 bases. The CDR3 consists of 14 residues. The germline CDR1 and CDR2 sequences are SQVTM and ANQGSEA. V was clipped by 5 bases and J by 4 bases; unmatched bases: 8. The CDR3 here is CSVTPSGSRYEQYF. The CDR3 DNA reads TGCAGCGTTACTCCTAGCGGGAGTAGATACGAGCAGTACTTC.

The rearrangement joins TRBV30 to TRBJ2-7, with 12 bases matching TRBD2. Germline values: CDR1 GTSNPN, CDR2 SVGIG (reference sequence). The ends lost 0 bases at V and 0 bases at J; junction bases unmatched: 9. CDR3 size: 18 residues. The CDR3 here is CAWSVSRGLAGRSYEQYF. CDR3 nucleotides: TGTGCCTGGAGTGTATCTCGAGGACTAGCGGGGCGCTCCTACGAGCAGTACTTC.

The CDR3 bases are TGTGCCATCAAGGGACAGGGTGACGGGGAGCTGTTTTTT. This codes for CAIKGQGDGELFF. This chain connects TRBV10-3 to TRBJ2-2; 9 bases line up with TRBD1. Trimming at V came to 7 bases and at J to 7 bases, leaving 4 bases not matched to a gene. Germline V lookup: CDR1 ENHRY, CDR2 SYGVKD. The CDR3 loop spans 13 amino acids.

The V gene is TRBV10-1, the J gene TRBJ1-3; D not resolved. The CDR3 consists of 14 residues. V lost 8 bases and J 2 bases, leaving 13 bases between the germline ends. Per the germline V gene, CDR1 is WNHNN and CDR2 is SYGVQD (reference sequence). The CDR3 loop reads CASAPGSAGNTIYF. The CDR3 DNA sequence: TGCGCCAGCGCCCCGGGGTCTGCTGGAAACACCATATATTTT.

The rearrangement joins TRBV9 to TRBJ2-1, with 10 bases matching TRBD2. The V and J ends lost 3 bases and 2 bases, in that order; junction bases with no gene match: 2. The CDR3 extends over 15 amino acids. CDR1 is SGDLS, CDR2 YYNGEE, per germline. CDR3 coding DNA: TGTGCCAGCAGCGGGAGCGGGGGGGCCTACAATGAGCAGTTCTTC. Its protein product is CASSGSGGAYNEQFF.

The V call is TRBV4-1, the J call TRBJ2-5; D unclear. Germline assignment: CDR1 MGHRA and CDR2 YSYEKL. The V end lost 1 base, the J end lost 2 bases, and 8 bases lay between the germline ends. CDR3 length: 14 residues. CDR3 protein: CASSQVSFQETQYF. The DNA of the CDR3 is TGCGCCAGCAGCCAAGTATCCTTTCAAGAGACCCAGTACTTC.

This clone was found once. The V call is TRBV30, the J call TRBJ2-1; 13 nucleotides align to TRBD2. With V trimmed by 2 bases and J by 0 bases, 1 base remained unmatched. CDR1 is GTSNPN, CDR2 SVGIG, per germline (reference sequence). The CDR3 is made up of 16 amino acids. CDR3 loop: CAWSWTSGGSYNEQFF. In DNA form, the CDR3 reads TGTGCCTGGAGTTGGACTAGCGGGGGCTCCTACAATGAGCAGTTCTTC.

The rearrangement uses TRBV19 and TRBJ1-6; 11 bases match TRBD1. This CDR3 is built from 14 residues. The germline CDR1 and CDR2 sequences are LNHDA and SQIVND (reference sequence). The V gene end was trimmed by 6 bases and the J gene end by 8 bases; junction bases not matched to a gene: 3. The CDR3 is CASRPGQGDSPLHF. For the CDR3, the DNA is TGTGCCAGTAGGCCGGGACAGGGGGATTCACCCCTCCACTTT. Full variable domain (remainder filled in from reference TRBV19 and TRBJ1-6): DGGITQSPKYLFRKEGQNVTLSCEQNLNHDAMYWYRQDPGQGLRLIYYSQIVNDFQKGDIAEGYSVSREKKESFPLTVTSAQKNPTAFYLCASRPGQGDSPLHFGNGTRLTVT.

V and J are TRBV30 and TRBJ2-3; D is unclear. Trimming cost V 0 bases and J 0 bases, with 10 bases left between them. Germline V lookup: CDR1 GTSNPN, CDR2 SVGIG (reference sequence). This CDR3 contains 15 residues. CDR3 DNA sequence: TGTGCCTGGAGTGTACCGGTTCGGAGCACAGATACGCAGTATTTT. Translated, it gives CAWSVPVRSTDTQYF.

The chain is built from TRBV5-4 and TRBJ1-2, with D uncertain. V was cut by 1 base and J by 4 bases, with 11 bases left in between. Germline V gene lookup returns CDR1 SGHNT and CDR2 YYREEE (reference sequence). The CDR3 length is 14 residues. CDR3 loop: CASSLKTRPYGYTF. CDR3 DNA sequence: TGTGCCAGCAGCTTGAAGACACGGCCCTATGGCTACACCTTC.

This clone rates as medium-sized. The rearrangement links TRBV19 to TRBJ1-4, with TRBD1 as a possible D gene (5 bases). CDR1 LNHDA and CDR2 SQIVND come from the germline V gene (reference sequence). V lost 5 bases and J lost 8, with 6 bases in between. CDR3 length equals 11 residues. In DNA form, the CDR3 reads TGTGCCAGTAGTCAGGGCGAAAAACTGTTTTTT. Protein sequence: CASSQGEKLFF.

This chain links TRBV2 with TRBJ1-2; perhaps TRBD1 as D (6 bases). The CDR3 runs to 16 residues. Germline loops: CDR1 SNHLY, CDR2 FYNNEI. V shed 5 bases and J shed 5 bases, with 21 bases lying between them. CDR3: CASSTGSSSDVYGYTF. Here the CDR3 DNA reads TGTGCCAGCAGTACAGGGTCGAGCAGCGATGTGTATGGCTACACCTTC. Based on the CDR3 plus reference TRBV2 and TRBJ1-2, the full variable domain is EPEVTQTPSHQVTQMGQEVILRCVPISNHLYFYWYRQILGQKVEFLVSFYNNEISEKSEIFDDQFSVERPDGSNFTLKIRSTKLEDSAMYFCASSTGSSSDVYGYTFGSGTRLTVV.

The rearrangement joins TRBV2 to TRBJ2-7; D not resolved. From germline, CDR1 is SNHLY and CDR2 FYNNEI. The CDR3 spans 12 residues. Trimming removed 3 bases from V and 4 bases from J, with 7 bases in between. The CDR3 here is CASSDYGYEQYF. The CDR3 DNA reads as TGTGCCAGCAGTGATTACGGGTACGAGCAGTACTTC.

The genes are TRBV5-1 and TRBJ2-1; 9 bases match TRBD2. After removal of 7 bases from V and 7 bases from J, the junction contained 12 bases not matched to a gene. The CDR3 contains 15 residues. The germline V gene has CDR1 SGHRS and CDR2 YFSETQ. CDR3 in amino acids: CASLLGSGSFNEQFF. The CDR3 nucleotides are TGCGCCAGCCTTCTCGGTAGCGGGAGTTTTAATGAGCAGTTCTTC.

The chain has TRBV4-1 and TRBJ2-7, with a weak D call TRBD2 (6 bases). CDR1 is MGHRA and CDR2 is YSYEKL in the germline V gene. The V end lost 3 bases, the J end lost 7 bases, and 10 bases lay between the germline ends. The CDR3 length is 12 residues. CDR3 residues: CASSQAGREQYF. The CDR3 coding sequence is TGCGCCAGCAGCCAGGCAGGGAGGGAGCAGTACTTC.

This clone was recorded only once. One end of the junction does not line up with germline, which may come from a read error. This chain links TRBV7-2 with TRBJ2-3; D remains ambiguous. This CDR3 is built from 14 residues. The germline CDR1 and CDR2 sequences are SGHTA and FQGNSA. CDR3 amino acids: CASRFGPSTDTQYF. The CDR3 DNA reads as TGTGCCAGCCGCTTTGGGCCTAGCACAGATACGCAGTATTTT.

This clone has a count of ten or more. The genes are TRBV5-5 and TRBJ2-7; 8 bases line up with TRBD1. After removal of 6 bases from V and 2 bases from J, the junction contained 10 bases not matched to a gene. The CDR3 is 15 amino acids. Germline CDR1 reads SGHKS; CDR2 reads YYEKEE (reference sequence). In nucleotides, the CDR3 is TGTGCCAGCACCTCTTCCGGGACAGGAGCCTACGAGCAGTACTTC. Protein sequence: CASTSSGTGAYEQYF.

This clone showed up just once. This chain joins TRBV10-1 and TRBJ1-5, with 8 bases matching TRBD1. The V and J ends lost 4 bases and 3 bases, in that order; junction bases with no gene match: 2. This CDR3 has 14 residues. The germline V gene encodes CDR1 WNHNN and CDR2 SYGVQD (reference sequence). Here the CDR3 DNA reads TGCGCCAGCAGTGCAGGGGGCATCAATCAGCCCCAGCATTTT. Its protein is CASSAGGINQPQHF.

This clone showed up just a few times. The gene calls are TRBV27 and TRBJ1-6; TRBD1 is a possible D gene (5 bases). The length of the CDR3 is 15 residues. In germline, CDR1 is MNHEY, CDR2 SMNVEV (reference sequence). V lost 5 bases and J lost 9, with 17 bases in between. CDR3 loop: CASSNQGLSGSPLHF. The CDR3 DNA reads as TGTGCCAGCAGTAACCAGGGCTTGAGTGGTTCACCCCTCCACTTT.

The genes are TRBV6-1 and TRBJ1-6, with 7 bases fitting TRBD1. The germline V gene has CDR1 MNHNS and CDR2 SASEGT. Trimming removed 7 bases from V and 7 bases from J; junction bases left unmatched: 7. The CDR3 loop spans 14 amino acids. The CDR3 coding sequence is TGTGCCAGCACTAGTACAGGGGTGAATTCACCCCTCCACTTT. It translates to CASTSTGVNSPLHF.

The chain has TRBV27 and TRBJ1-2, with D perhaps TRBD1 (5 bases). This CDR3 has 14 residues. Germline V gene lookup returns CDR1 MNHEY and CDR2 SMNVEV (reference sequence). Trimming stripped 5 bases from V and 2 bases from J, with 12 bases between. DNA for the CDR3: TGTGCCAGCAGTGATTATAGGGGCAACTATGGCTACACCTTC. Protein: CASSDYRGNYGYTF.

There are a few counts of this clone. CDR3 bases: TGTGCCAGCAGCTTACAAAGTTCGAGGACTGAAGCTTTCTTT. It yields the protein CASSLQSSRTEAFF. The chain employs TRBV7-9 and TRBJ1-1; D is ambiguous. The CDR3 consists of 14 residues. Germline lookup yields CDR1 SEHNR and CDR2 FQNEAQ (reference sequence). V was pared by 2 bases and J by 5 bases, with 12 bases between.

The rearrangement links TRBV5-4 to TRBJ2-2; D is perhaps TRBD2 (5 bases). The CDR3 totals 16 residues. The ends were cut back, 2 bases at V and 0 bases at J, with 11 bases in the middle. Germline V gene data show CDR1 as SGHNT and CDR2 as YYREEE (reference sequence). CDR3 sequence: CASSFSSGTNTGELFF. CDR3 sequence (DNA): TGTGCCAGCAGCTTTAGTTCGGGAACGAACACCGGGGAGCTGTTTTTT. The complete variable domain, with remaining parts taken from reference TRBV5-4 and TRBJ2-2, reads ETGVTQSPTHLIKTRGQQVTLRCSSQSGHNTVSWYQQALGQGPQFIFQYYREEENGRGNFPPRFSGLQFPNYSSELNVNALELDDSALYLCASSFSSGTNTGELFFGEGSRLTVL.

The chain carries TRBV2 and TRBJ1-2; no clear D gene. In germline, CDR1 is SNHLY, CDR2 FYNNEI. The V end was cut by 8 bases, the J end by 4 bases, with 8 bases between. The length of the CDR3 is 11 residues. The CDR3 DNA is TGTGCCAGCGGGCATTTCTATGGCTACACCTTC. Encoded protein: CASGHFYGYTF.

As regards this clone: Germline is not matched at one junction end, which may reflect a read error. The V call is TRBV7-8, the J call TRBJ2-7; 14 bases are a match to TRBD2. Germline V CDR1 and CDR2: SGHVS, FQNEAQ. The CDR3 loop spans 19 amino acids. CDR3 region: CAGSYGLAGGNLLSYEQYF. CDR3 nucleotides: TGTGCCGGCAGCTATGGACTAGCGGGGGGAAACTTATTATCCTACGAGCAGTACTTC.

This chain uses TRBV7-3 with TRBJ2-5; 9 nucleotides match TRBD2. The CDR3 covers 15 residues. Looked up from germline, CDR1 is SGHTA and CDR2 is FQGTGA. V was clipped by 5 bases and J by 2 bases; unmatched bases: 6. The CDR3 loop is CASSPRSGGQETQYF. For the CDR3, the DNA is TGTGCCAGCAGCCCCCGAAGCGGGGGGCAAGAGACCCAGTACTTC.

The chain has TRBV5-4 and TRBJ2-7; the D gene is possibly TRBD2 (7 bases). The CDR3 covers 14 residues. V lost 2 bases to trimming and J lost 2 bases, with 11 bases between them. Germline V gene lookup returns CDR1 SGHNT and CDR2 YYREEE (reference sequence). CDR3: CASSLQGGAYEQYF. The CDR3 DNA sequence: TGTGCCAGCAGCTTACAGGGAGGGGCCTACGAGCAGTACTTC.

The chain couples TRBV29-1 to TRBJ2-5; 11 bases line up with TRBD2. Per the germline V gene, CDR1 is SQVTM and CDR2 is ANQGSEA. CDR3 length: 17 residues. V lost 0 bases and J lost 4; bases outside the gene matches: 10. Written as DNA, the CDR3 is TGCAGCGTTGAAGATCTCGATAGCGGGAGGGCCAGAGAGACCCAGTACTTC. This gives the protein CSVEDLDSGRARETQYF.

The rearrangement uses TRBV30 and TRBJ2-7; tentative D call: TRBD2 (6 bases). Between the trimmed V and J ends, which lost 5 bases and 5 bases, there was a span of 13 bases. CDR3 size: 12 residues. Germline lookup yields CDR1 GTSNPN and CDR2 SVGIG (reference sequence). The CDR3 loop is CAWEGTSHEQYF. The CDR3 bases are TGTGCCTGGGAAGGGACTTCCCACGAGCAGTACTTC.

The chain combines TRBV5-5 with TRBJ1-2; D not certain. Germline assignment: CDR1 SGHKS and CDR2 YYEKEE (reference sequence). The CDR3 runs 12 residues. Deletions cut 0 bases from V and 5 bases from J, with 5 bases between. The CDR3: CASSLGGYGYTF. CDR3 DNA: TGTGCCAGCAGCTTGGGAGGATATGGCTACACCTTC.

This chain joins TRBV4-1 and TRBJ1-5, with 7 bases that match TRBD1. Unmatched junction bases numbered 8, after V lost 0 bases and J lost 9 bases. CDR1 is MGHRA, CDR2 YSYEKL, per germline. The CDR3 loop spans 15 amino acids. The CDR3 nucleotides are TGCGCCAGCAGCCAAGATAGTAGGGGGCGTGGGCCCCAGCATTTT. Protein: CASSQDSRGRGPQHF.

The chain carries TRBV29-1 and TRBJ1-1; tentatively, D is TRBD1 (5 bases). The V end lost 1 base, the J end lost 1 base, and 7 bases lay between the germline ends. From germline, CDR1 is SQVTM and CDR2 ANQGSEA. The CDR3 spans 13 residues. The DNA of the CDR3 is TGCAGCGTTGAAGCAGGGTCGAACACTGAAGCTTTCTTT. Its translation is CSVEAGSNTEAFF.